This T cell receptor beta chain was recovered during a study of T cells in Graves' hyperthyroidism and ophthalmopathy. RNA transcripts yielded amplified TCR beta CDR3 regions. When the TCR CDR3 underwent first-round RT-PCR, the HTBI primer set was used. Using its own MiXCR run on the multiplex PCR reads, TCRdb lists one record per CDR3 protein. The sample has about 700,000 distinct CDR3 sequences, 45% seen once. This clonotype came up a few times. CDR1 SNHLY and CDR2 FYNNEI come from the germline V gene. V lost 5 bases and J lost 7, with 17 bases in between. The CDR3 sequence is 14 residues long. This receptor was identified in an adult man with Graves' disease, either hyperthyroidism or ophthalmopathy (not recorded which). Source material: peripheral blood or thyroid tissue (not recorded which). The chain couples TRBV2 to TRBJ1-1; D is unclear. This chain's CDR3 is CASSKSPSQVEAFF. CDR3 sequence (DNA): TGTGCCAGCAGTAAATCGCCAAGCCAGGTTGAAGCTTTCTTT.